This T cell receptor beta chain was retrieved from a study of cytotoxic CD8 clonotypes in ibrutinib-treated CLL. Here immunoSEQ multiplex PCR was the method, and the copy in TCRdb shows in-frame clones only, minus some. The profile covers 150,000 or so clones, with 70% to 90% appearing a single time and around 2.1% taken by the ten largest. Around 2 micrograms of genomic DNA from cryopreserved PBMCs went into TCR beta libraries. This TCR came from a human donor with chronic lymphocytic leukemia. The specimen comprised PBMCs, sampled after 24 months of ibrutinib treatment.

The CDR3 DNA reads TGTGCCAGCGGGCAGCGGGAGAGGCTCTACAATGAGCAGTTCTTC. It specifies CASGQRERLYNEQFF. The chain is built from TRBV28 and TRBJ2-1, with TRBD2 identical over 8 bases. Germline assignment: CDR1 MDHEN and CDR2 SYDVKM. Trimming took 8 bases from V and 3 from J; bases not matched to a gene: 9. The CDR3 has 15 amino acids. Combining the CDR3 with reference TRBV28 and TRBJ2-1 gives the whole variable domain DVKVTQSSRYLVKRTGEKVFLECVQDMDHENMFWYRQDPGLGLRLIYFSYDVKMKEKGDIPEGYSVSREKKERFSLILESASTNQTSMYLCASGQRERLYNEQFFGPGTRLTVL.